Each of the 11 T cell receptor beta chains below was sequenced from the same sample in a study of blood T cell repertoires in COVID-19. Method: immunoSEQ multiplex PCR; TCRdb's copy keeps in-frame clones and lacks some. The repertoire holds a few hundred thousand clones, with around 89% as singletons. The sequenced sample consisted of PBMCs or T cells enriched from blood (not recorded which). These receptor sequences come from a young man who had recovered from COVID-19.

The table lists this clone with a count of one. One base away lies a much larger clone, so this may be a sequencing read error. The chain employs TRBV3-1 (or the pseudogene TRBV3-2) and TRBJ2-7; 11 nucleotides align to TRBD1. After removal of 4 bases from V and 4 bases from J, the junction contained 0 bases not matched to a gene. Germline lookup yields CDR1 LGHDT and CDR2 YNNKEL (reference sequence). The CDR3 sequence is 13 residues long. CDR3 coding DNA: TGTGCCAGCAGCCGGGACAGGGGGTACGAGCAGTACTTC. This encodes CASSRDRGYEQYF.

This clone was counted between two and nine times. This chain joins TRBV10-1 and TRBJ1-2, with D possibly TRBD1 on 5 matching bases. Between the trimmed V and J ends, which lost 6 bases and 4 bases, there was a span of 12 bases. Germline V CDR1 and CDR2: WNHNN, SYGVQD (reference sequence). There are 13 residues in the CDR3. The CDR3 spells CASSDGQPYGYTF. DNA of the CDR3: TGCGCCAGCAGCGATGGACAACCCTATGGCTACACCTTC.

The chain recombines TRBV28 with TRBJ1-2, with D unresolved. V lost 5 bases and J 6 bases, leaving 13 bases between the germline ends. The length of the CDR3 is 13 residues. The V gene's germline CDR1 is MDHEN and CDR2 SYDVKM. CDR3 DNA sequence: TGTGCCAGCAGTGAGGCCAGACGGGATGGCTACACCTTC. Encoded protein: CASSEARRDGYTF.

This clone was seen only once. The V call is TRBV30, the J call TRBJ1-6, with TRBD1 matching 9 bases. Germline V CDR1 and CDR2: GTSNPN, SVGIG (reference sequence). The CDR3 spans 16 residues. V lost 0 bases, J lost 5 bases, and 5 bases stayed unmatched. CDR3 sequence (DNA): TGTGCCTGGAGTGTACGTTGGGACAGGGATAATTCACCCCTCCACTTT. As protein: CAWSVRWDRDNSPLHF.

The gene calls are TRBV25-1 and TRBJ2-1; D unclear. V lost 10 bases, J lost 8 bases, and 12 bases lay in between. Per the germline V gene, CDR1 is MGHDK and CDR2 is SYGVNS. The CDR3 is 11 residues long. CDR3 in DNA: TGTGCCACCAGCCGGGTTGATGAGCAGTTCTTC. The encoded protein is CATSRVDEQFF.

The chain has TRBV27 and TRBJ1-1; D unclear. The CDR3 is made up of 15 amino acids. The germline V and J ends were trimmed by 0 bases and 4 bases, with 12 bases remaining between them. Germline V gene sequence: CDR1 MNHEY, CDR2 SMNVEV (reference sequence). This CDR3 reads CASSLSSRFPTEAFF. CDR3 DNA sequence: TGTGCCAGCAGTTTATCGAGCAGGTTCCCCACTGAAGCTTTCTTT.

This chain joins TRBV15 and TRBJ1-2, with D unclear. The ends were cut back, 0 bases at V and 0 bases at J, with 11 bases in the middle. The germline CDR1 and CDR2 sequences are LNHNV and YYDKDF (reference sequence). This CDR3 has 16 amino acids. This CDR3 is CATSRDMSKANYGYTF. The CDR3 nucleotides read TGTGCCACCAGCAGAGATATGAGTAAAGCTAACTATGGCTACACCTTC.

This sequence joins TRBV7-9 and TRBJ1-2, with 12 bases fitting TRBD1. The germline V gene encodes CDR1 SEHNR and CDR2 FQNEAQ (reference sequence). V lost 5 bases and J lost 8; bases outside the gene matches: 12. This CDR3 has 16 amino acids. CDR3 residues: CASSLGTGGAIKGYTF. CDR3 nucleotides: TGTGCCAGCAGCCTCGGGACAGGGGGCGCGATTAAGGGCTACACCTTC.

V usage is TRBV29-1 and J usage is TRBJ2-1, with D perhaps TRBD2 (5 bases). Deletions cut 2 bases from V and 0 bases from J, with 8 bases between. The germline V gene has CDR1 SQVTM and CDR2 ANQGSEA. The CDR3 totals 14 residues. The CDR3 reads CSVESGFSYNEQFF. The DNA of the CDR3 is TGCAGCGTTGAAAGCGGCTTCTCCTACAATGAGCAGTTCTTC.

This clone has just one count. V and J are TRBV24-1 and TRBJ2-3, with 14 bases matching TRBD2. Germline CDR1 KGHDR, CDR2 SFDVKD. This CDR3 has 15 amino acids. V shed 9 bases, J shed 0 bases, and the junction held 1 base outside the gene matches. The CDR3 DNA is TGTGCCACCGGGACTAGCGGGGGTAGCACAGATACGCAGTATTTT. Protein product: CATGTSGGSTDTQYF.

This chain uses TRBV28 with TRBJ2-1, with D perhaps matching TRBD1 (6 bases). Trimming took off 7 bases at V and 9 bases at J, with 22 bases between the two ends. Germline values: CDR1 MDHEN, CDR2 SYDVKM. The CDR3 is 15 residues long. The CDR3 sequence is CASTQAGNQQGEQFF. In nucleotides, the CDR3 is TGTGCCAGCACTCAGGCCGGGAACCAACAGGGTGAGCAGTTCTTC.